These 26 T cell receptor beta chains share one sample of origin, sequenced in a study of T cell repertoires in cytomegalovirus infection. No cognate antigen is known for these TCRs. TCRdb reprocessed the reads with MiXCR, giving one entry per CDR3 protein. The sample carries 830,000 or so distinct CDR3 sequences, around a third recorded once. The sample here was cultured CD8+ T cells from PBMCs, taken from culture after CMV antigen stimulation. These receptors came from a human donor in good health (CMV status not recorded). Some clones in this sample may be carry-over from other donors' samples.

This clonotype occurred a few times. The chain recombines TRBV28 with TRBJ2-7; D not resolved. The V gene's germline CDR1 is MDHEN and CDR2 SYDVKM. V was cut by 2 bases and J by 5 bases, with 10 bases left in between. There are 13 residues in the CDR3. The chain's CDR3 is CASSLNGVHEQYV. The CDR3 DNA follows: TGTGCCAGCAGTTTAAACGGTGTTCACGAGCAGTACGTC.

This clonotype appeared a few times. The chain combines TRBV12-3 or TRBV12-4 with TRBJ1-5; D remains ambiguous. The CDR3 is 16 residues long. V lost 3 bases and J 0 bases, leaving 12 bases between the germline ends. The CDR3 sequence is CASSFLTFDSNQPQHF. CDR3 coding DNA: TGTGCCAGCAGTTTTCTAACATTCGATAGCAATCAGCCCCAGCATTTT.

In this sample, this clonotype turned up a few times. This chain uses TRBV27 with TRBJ1-1; TRBD1 is a possible D gene (6 bases). CDR1 is MNHEY, CDR2 SMNVEV, per germline (reference sequence). The CDR3 has 17 residues. The V end was cut by 2 bases, the J end by 0 bases, with 16 bases between. CDR3 protein: CASSLVFLDSMNTEAFF. The CDR3, as DNA: TGTGCCAGCAGTTTAGTATTTTTGGACAGCATGAACACTGAAGCTTTCTTT.

The rearrangement joins TRBV27 to TRBJ2-7; 9 bases are a match to TRBD1. CDR3 size: 14 residues. The germline V gene has CDR1 MNHEY and CDR2 SMNVEV (reference sequence). The V segment lost 5 bases and the J segment 1 base; nucleotides outside the gene matches: 3. This CDR3 reads CASSGDRDSYEQYV. The CDR3 nucleotides are TGTGCCAGCAGTGGGGACAGGGATTCCTACGAGCAGTACGTC.

The V call is TRBV2, the J call TRBJ2-1, with TRBD2 matching 7 bases. Germline V gene data show CDR1 as SNHLY and CDR2 as FYNNEI. The CDR3 spans 13 residues. The V gene end was trimmed by 7 bases and the J gene end by 8 bases; junction bases not matched to a gene: 8. CDR3 in amino acids: CASTYLAAYEQFF. In DNA form, the CDR3 reads TGTGCCAGCACTTATCTAGCGGCCTATGAGCAGTTCTTC.

This chain uses TRBV27 with TRBJ1-1; a weak D match, TRBD1 (6 bases). The CDR3 is made up of 13 amino acids. Germline V gene lookup returns CDR1 MNHEY and CDR2 SMNVEV (reference sequence). V shed 5 bases and J shed 6 bases, with 13 bases lying between them. CDR3 DNA: TGTGCCAGCAGTCTACAGGGACCATCTGAAGCTTTCTTT. Its protein is CASSLQGPSEAFF.

This clonotype was observed a handful of times. The rearrangement uses TRBV9 and TRBJ1-4; 8 bases are shared with TRBD1. After removal of 0 bases from V and 3 bases from J, the junction contained 1 base not matched to a gene. Germline loops: CDR1 SGDLS, CDR2 YYNGEE. The CDR3 loop spans 15 amino acids. The CDR3 is CASSVAGGPNEKLFF. Here the CDR3 DNA reads TGTGCCAGCAGCGTAGCAGGGGGCCCTAATGAAAAACTGTTTTTT.

The chain has TRBV20-1 and TRBJ1-6; no clear D. The germline CDR1 and CDR2 sequences are DFQATT and SNEGSKA (reference sequence). The CDR3 length is 13 residues. V shed 0 bases and J shed 14 bases, with 14 bases lying between them. CDR3 amino acids: CSARDSTASTLHF. The CDR3 DNA reads as TGCAGTGCTAGAGATTCGACGGCATCGACCCTCCACTTT.

The V gene is TRBV6-5, the J gene TRBJ2-7; 12 nucleotides align to TRBD2. The CDR3 is 17 residues long. V lost 4 bases and J lost 3; bases outside the gene matches: 10. Germline V gene lookup returns CDR1 MNHEY and CDR2 SVGAGI. The CDR3 DNA reads as TGTGCCAGCAGTTCTTTAGGGACTAGCGGGTTTTTCTACGAGCAGTACTTC. The encoded protein is CASSSLGTSGFFYEQYF.

This clonotype occurred many times. The gene calls are TRBV7-8 and TRBJ1-5; the D is unclear. V was shortened by 2 bases and J by 6 bases, with 14 bases between the two germline ends. The CDR3 runs 15 residues. CDR1 SGHVS and CDR2 FQNEAQ come from the germline V gene. As DNA, the CDR3 is TGTGCCAGCAGCTTAACGGCCCAGGAGGGTCAGCCCCAGCATTTT. It translates to CASSLTAQEGQPQHF.

The chain couples TRBV12-5 to TRBJ2-7; the D is unclear. Germline loops: CDR1 LGHNT, CDR2 FRNRAP. The CDR3 consists of 12 residues. Trimming pared 2 bases from V and 1 base from J, leaving 3 bases between. The chain's CDR3 is CASGLTSYEQYF. In DNA, the CDR3 is TGTGCTAGTGGTTTGACATCCTACGAGCAGTACTTC.

This clonotype was counted a few times. The rearrangement links TRBV12-3 or TRBV12-4 to TRBJ2-3, with D possibly matching TRBD2 (5 bases). Trimming removed 4 bases from V and 8 bases from J, with 19 bases in between. The length of the CDR3 is 15 residues. The DNA for the CDR3 is TGTGCCAGCAGTTCTAGCTTCGGCGTAGGTATTACGCAGTATTTT. This gives the protein CASSSSFGVGITQYF.

This clonotype was detected many times. The chain has TRBV6-1 and TRBJ1-1; 10 nucleotides line up with TRBD1. CDR1 and CDR2 (germline): MNHNS, SASEGT. With 8 bases clipped from V and 0 bases from J, the junction kept 6 bases outside the gene matches. CDR3 length equals 15 residues. Here the CDR3 reads CASPSGTGVNTEAFF. CDR3 in DNA: TGTGCCAGCCCCTCCGGGACAGGGGTGAACACTGAAGCTTTCTTT.

This clonotype was counted between two and nine times. This chain uses TRBV27 with TRBJ2-2; D gene uncertain. The V end lost 6 bases, the J end lost 1 base, and 21 bases lay between the germline ends. There are 18 residues in the CDR3. CDR1 is MNHEY, CDR2 SMNVEV, per germline (reference sequence). This chain's CDR3 is CASRPFTMDSLNTGELFF. For the CDR3, the DNA is TGTGCCAGCAGACCCTTCACAATGGATAGCCTGAACACCGGGGAGCTGTTTTTT.

This clonotype has just a few counts. The CDR3 reads CASSNGQGETQYF. DNA of the CDR3: TGTGCCAGCAGCAACGGACAGGGAGAGACCCAGTACTTC. This chain connects TRBV5-6 to TRBJ2-5, with TRBD1 matching over 8 bases. The CDR3 contains 13 residues. J gave up 4 bases and V 4 bases, and 3 bases lay outside the gene matches. Germline values: CDR1 SGHDT, CDR2 YYEEEE.

With respect to this clonotype: A much larger clone lies a single base off, so this may be a read error. The chain couples TRBV7-3 to TRBJ1-1; D gene ambiguous. This CDR3 is built from 13 residues. The germline CDR1 and CDR2 sequences are SGHTA and FQGTGA. CDR3 sequence (DNA): TGTGTCAGCAGCACAGATACGAACACTGAAGCTTTCTTT. It codes for CVSSTDTNTEAFF.

There are a few counts of this clonotype. The chain has TRBV6-1 and TRBJ2-5; TRBD1 agrees at 7 bases. From germline, CDR1 is MNHNS and CDR2 SASEGT. V gave up 6 bases and J gave up 3 bases; unmatched junction bases: 4. The CDR3 has 13 amino acids. The CDR3 sequence: CASRYRGKETQYF. CDR3 nucleotide sequence: TGTGCCAGCAGATACAGGGGAAAAGAGACCCAGTACTTC.

The CDR3 is CASSSVGPDGYTF. CDR3 DNA sequence: TGTGCCAGCAGTTCAGTAGGACCAGATGGCTACACCTTC. The genes are TRBV27 and TRBJ1-2; D gene uncertain. Germline V gene data show CDR1 as MNHEY and CDR2 as SMNVEV (reference sequence). CDR3 size: 13 residues. The V gene lost 4 bases and the J gene lost 6 bases, with 12 bases spanning the gap.

This clonotype appeared many times. The chain couples TRBV7-2 to TRBJ2-2, with D tentatively TRBD1 (5 bases). The CDR3 loop spans 14 amino acids. V was cut by 5 bases and J by 3 bases, with 10 bases left in between. Germline V CDR1 and CDR2: SGHTA, FQGNSA. The chain's CDR3 is CASSLDSYTGELFF. In DNA form, the CDR3 reads TGTGCCAGCAGCCTAGACAGTTACACCGGGGAGCTGTTTTTT.

This clonotype was seen many times. The chain carries TRBV7-8 and TRBJ1-4; D call uncertain. Trimming cost V 3 bases and J 5 bases, with 10 bases left between them. Per germline, CDR1 SGHVS and CDR2 FQNEAQ. CDR3 length equals 14 residues. The CDR3 region has the DNA TGTGCCAGCAGCTTGAGACGATCGAATGAAAAACTGTTTTTT. Its protein product is CASSLRRSNEKLFF.

The CDR3 DNA reads TGTGCCAGCAGCTTAGAACAGGGGGCATATGAACTGTACAATGAGCAGTTCTTC. Its protein is CASSLEQGAYELYNEQFF. This chain connects TRBV5-8 to TRBJ2-1; TRBD1 matches at 9 bases. V was pared by 2 bases and J by 4 bases, with 13 bases of the junction left unmatched. The germline V gene has CDR1 SGHTS and CDR2 YDEGEE. The CDR3 has 18 residues.

The J gene is TRBJ1-4, the V gene TRBV4-3; 9 bases line up with TRBD1. CDR3 length: 18 residues. Germline loops: CDR1 LGHNA, CDR2 YSLEER. V was pared by 0 bases and J by 6 bases, with 11 bases of the junction left unmatched. Here the CDR3 reads CASSQDATPGQGYEKLFF. CDR3 nucleotides: TGCGCCAGCAGCCAAGACGCTACCCCGGGACAGGGTTATGAAAAACTGTTTTTT.

The genes are TRBV20-1 and TRBJ1-1; 7 bases match TRBD1. This CDR3 has 12 amino acids. CDR1 is DFQATT, CDR2 SNEGSKA, per germline (reference sequence). V gave up 8 bases and J gave up 6 bases; unmatched junction bases: 9. The CDR3 spells CSTEHDRAEAFF. CDR3 sequence (DNA): TGCAGTACGGAACATGACAGGGCTGAAGCTTTCTTT.

The chain joins TRBV11-1 to TRBJ2-5, with TRBD1 identical over 8 bases. The CDR3 sequence is 14 residues long. Trimming at V came to 5 bases and at J to 5 bases, leaving 7 bases not matched to a gene. The germline gives CDR1 SGHAT, CDR2 FQDESV (reference sequence). In DNA, the CDR3 is TGTGCCAGCAGCATTCAGGGGGCGGGGGAGACCCAGTACTTC. It specifies CASSIQGAGETQYF.

As to this clonotype: The junction does not match germline at one end; this may be a read error. The CDR3, as DNA: TGTACCAGTCTAATGGACGTCACTGTGGATACGCAGTATTTT. This codes for CTSLMDVTVDTQYF. This chain links TRBV7-4 with TRBJ2-3; D is undetermined. The length of the CDR3 is 14 residues. Per germline, CDR1 SGHVT and CDR2 SQSDAQ.

This rearrangement joins TRBV6-1 to TRBJ2-5; TRBD2 matches 13 bases. J was trimmed by 5 bases and V by 0 bases; bases with no gene match: 9. Germline CDR1 MNHNS, CDR2 SASEGT. The CDR3 covers 18 residues. The CDR3, as DNA: TGTGCCAGCAGTGAAGCTTATCGACTAGCGGGGGGCCAGGAGACCCAGTACTTC. Translated, it gives CASSEAYRLAGGQETQYF.